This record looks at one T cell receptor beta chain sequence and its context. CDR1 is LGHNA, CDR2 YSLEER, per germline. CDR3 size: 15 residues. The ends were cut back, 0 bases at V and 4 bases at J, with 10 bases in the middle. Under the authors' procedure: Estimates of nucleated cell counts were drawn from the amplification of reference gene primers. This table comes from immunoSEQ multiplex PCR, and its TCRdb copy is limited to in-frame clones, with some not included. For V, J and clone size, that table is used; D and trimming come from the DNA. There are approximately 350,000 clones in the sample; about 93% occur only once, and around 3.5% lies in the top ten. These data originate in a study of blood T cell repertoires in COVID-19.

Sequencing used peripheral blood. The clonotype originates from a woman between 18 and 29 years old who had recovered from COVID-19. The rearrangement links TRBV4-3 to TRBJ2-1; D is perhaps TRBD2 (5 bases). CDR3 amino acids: CASSQDLTGYNEQFF. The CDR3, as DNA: TGCGCCAGCAGCCAAGATCTTACGGGGTACAATGAGCAGTTCTTC.